These 26 T cell receptor beta chains were sequenced from one sample in a study of shared clonotypes between healthy human individuals. Some clones are missing from TCRdb's copy, which holds only in-frame ones; the method was immunoSEQ multiplex PCR. Of nearly 750,000 clones in the sample, over 55% were seen once. The sample consisted of memory CD4+ T cells sorted from blood. Subset indicated: CD45RA-negative fraction. Receptor source: a woman aged 25-40 years in good health.

V is TRBV6-6 and J is TRBJ2-2; TRBD1 matches 8 bases. CDR1 and CDR2 (germline): MNHNY, SVGAGI (reference sequence). This CDR3 is built from 16 residues. The ends lost 0 bases at V and 6 bases at J; junction bases unmatched: 6. DNA of the CDR3: TGTGCCAGCAGTTACTCAGGACAGGGTCCCGCCGGGGAGCTGTTTTTT. It codes for CASSYSGQGPAGELFF.

Of note for this clone: Sequence at one end of the junction differs from germline and may be a read error. The chain links TRBV6-6 to TRBJ2-4; 7 bases align to TRBD2. CDR3 size: 15 residues. Germline assignment: CDR1 MNHNY and CDR2 SVGAGI (reference sequence). The DNA of the CDR3 is TGTGCCAGCAGGTACTGGGGAGGGGATCAAAACATTCAGTACTTC. It codes for CASRYWGGDQNIQYF.

The chain recombines TRBV5-1 with TRBJ2-5; 8 bases fit TRBD2. Germline V lookup: CDR1 SGHRS, CDR2 YFSETQ. The CDR3 sequence is 14 residues long. V lost 4 bases to trimming and J lost 5 bases; unmatched junction nucleotides: 7. DNA of the CDR3: TGCGCCAGCAGCCAAGGCGGGAGGATGGAGACCCAGTACTTC. This codes for CASSQGGRMETQYF.

This clone occurred a few times. This chain uses TRBV6-5 with TRBJ1-5; D gene ambiguous. Germline values: CDR1 MNHEY, CDR2 SVGAGI. CDR3 length: 14 amino acids. V was cut by 5 bases and J by 5 bases, with 13 bases left in between. The CDR3 coding sequence is TGTGCCAGCAGTCCCCGACATTCCGATCAGCCCCAGCATTTT. Translating gives CASSPRHSDQPQHF.

The table lists this clone with a few counts. The chain carries TRBV2 and TRBJ2-5; 11 bases map to TRBD1. The V segment lost 6 bases and the J segment 6 bases; nucleotides outside the gene matches: 3. Germline CDR1 is SNHLY and CDR2 is FYNNEI. The CDR3 sequence is 13 residues long. Here the CDR3 DNA reads TGTGCCAGCAGAGGGACAGGGGGTAAGACCCAGTACTTC. Translation gives CASRGTGGKTQYF.

The chain combines TRBV19 with TRBJ2-1, with 11 nucleotides matching TRBD2. The J segment lost 6 bases and the V segment lost 4 bases, leaving 5 bases of the junction unmatched. Germline assignment: CDR1 LNHDA and CDR2 SQIVND (reference sequence). CDR3 length equals 15 residues. The CDR3 nucleotides are TGTGCCAGTAGTACGACTAGCGGGATTGGCAATGAGCAGTTCTTC. Translated, it gives CASSTTSGIGNEQFF.

V is TRBV29-1 and J is TRBJ1-4; 7 nucleotides line up with TRBD1. Looked up from germline, CDR1 is SQVTM and CDR2 is ANQGSEA. The CDR3 has 14 residues. V was clipped by 5 bases and J by 6 bases; unmatched bases: 9. The CDR3: CSVRGGRGDEKLFF. CDR3 bases: TGCAGCGTTCGCGGGGGCAGGGGGGATGAAAAACTGTTTTTT.

This chain uses TRBV13 with TRBJ2-3; TRBD1 matches 7 bases. Losses at the gene ends were 5 bases for V and 0 bases for J; bases not matched to a gene: 8. Germline V lookup: CDR1 PRHDT, CDR2 FYEKMQ (reference sequence). The CDR3 contains 16 residues. CDR3 DNA: TGTGCCAGCAGCCTGGCACTGACAGGGAGCACAGATACGCAGTATTTT. Protein sequence: CASSLALTGSTDTQYF. Full variable domain (rest looked up from reference TRBV13 and TRBJ2-3): AAGVIQSPRHLIKEKRETATLKCYPIPRHDTVYWYQQGPGQDPQFLISFYEKMQSDKGSIPDRFSAQQFSDYHSELNMSSLELGDSALYFCASSLALTGSTDTQYFGPGTRLTVL.

This clone was counted only a few times. The chain has TRBV2 and TRBJ2-3; 9 bases line up with TRBD2. The germline gives CDR1 SNHLY, CDR2 FYNNEI. The CDR3 runs 15 residues. V gave up 6 bases and J gave up 5 bases; unmatched junction bases: 9. Here the CDR3 DNA reads TGTGCCAGCAGACCACTAGCGGGTCGTGGAGATACGCAGTATTTT. Its translation is CASRPLAGRGDTQYF.

This clone came up many times. Just one base apart from a much larger clone, this may be a read error. The same CDR3 arises from other DNA sequences in this sample as well. The rearrangement links TRBV7-2 to TRBJ2-7; 7 bases are a match to TRBD2. Germline loops: CDR1 SGHTA, CDR2 FQGNSA. The J segment lost 1 base and the V segment lost 3 bases, leaving 3 bases of the junction unmatched. This CDR3 is 14 amino acids long. CDR3 loop: CASSFQRDSYEQYF. CDR3 coding DNA: TGTGCCAGCAGCTTCCAGCGGGATTCCTACGAGCAGTACTTC.

The gene calls are TRBV4-1 and TRBJ2-1, with 11 bases aligning to TRBD2. The CDR3 has 14 residues. Trimming at V came to 4 bases and at J to 13 bases, leaving 9 bases not matched to a gene. Germline V gene lookup returns CDR1 MGHRA and CDR2 YSYEKL. CDR3 region: CASSPGDSGRAQFF. For the CDR3, the DNA is TGCGCCAGCAGCCCAGGAGATAGCGGGAGGGCCCAGTTCTTC.

The chain recombines TRBV28 with TRBJ1-4; D unresolved. The CDR3 is 15 amino acids. Trimming cost V 5 bases and J 7 bases, with 17 bases left between them. CDR1 is MDHEN, CDR2 SYDVKM, per germline. CDR3 protein: CASSPRSLFGEKLFF. CDR3 DNA: TGTGCCAGCAGTCCCCGCTCCCTGTTTGGTGAAAAACTGTTTTTT.

The count of this clone is one. This chain joins TRBV7-9 and TRBJ2-1; TRBD1 matches 10 bases. The CDR3 is made up of 15 amino acids. Unmatched junction bases numbered 9, after V lost 8 bases and J lost 5 bases. Germline-derived CDR1 and CDR2 are SEHNR and FQNEAQ (reference sequence). CDR3 amino acids: CASGDRGRWNNEQFF. For the CDR3, the DNA is TGTGCCAGCGGGGACAGGGGCAGATGGAACAATGAGCAGTTCTTC.

This clone was observed once. This sequence joins TRBV9 and TRBJ2-2; D unclear. V was pared by 0 bases and J by 2 bases, with 8 bases between. Germline assignment: CDR1 SGDLS and CDR2 YYNGEE. This CDR3 spans 15 amino acids. The CDR3: CASSVGLINTGELFF. The CDR3, as DNA: TGTGCCAGCAGCGTAGGACTGATAAACACCGGGGAGCTGTTTTTT.

The chain joins TRBV28 to TRBJ2-3, with D possibly matching TRBD2 (6 bases). Germline-derived CDR1 and CDR2 are MDHEN and SYDVKM. Trimming shortened V by 5 bases and J by 10 bases, and 19 bases separated the two germline ends. This CDR3 is 14 amino acids long. CDR3: CASSTPGLGSAQYF. The CDR3 DNA is TGTGCCAGCAGTACACCGGGACTCGGCTCGGCGCAGTATTTT.

Note on this clone: At the DNA level, this CDR3 is encoded by other sequences in the same sample as well. V gene TRBV27 combines with J gene TRBJ1-1; 9 bases agree with TRBD1. CDR1 and CDR2 from the germline V gene are MNHEY and SMNVEV (reference sequence). The CDR3 has 15 amino acids. The junction had 4 bases not matched to a gene; V was cut back by 5 bases and J by 0 bases. CDR3 residues: CASSLRTGVNTEAFF. In DNA form, the CDR3 reads TGTGCCAGCAGTCTAAGGACAGGGGTGAACACTGAAGCTTTCTTT.

The chain employs TRBV27 and TRBJ2-2; the D is unclear. The V gene lost 5 bases and the J gene lost 10 bases, with 17 bases spanning the gap. The germline V gene has CDR1 MNHEY and CDR2 SMNVEV (reference sequence). This CDR3 is 14 amino acids long. This CDR3 is CASSPSGQVLELFF. In nucleotides, the CDR3 is TGTGCCAGCAGTCCCTCCGGGCAGGTTCTGGAGCTGTTTTTT.

The chain employs TRBV5-1 and TRBJ2-1; D uncertain. Looked up from germline, CDR1 is SGHRS and CDR2 is YFSETQ. Trimming pared 0 bases from V and 6 bases from J, leaving 7 bases between. This CDR3 region has 13 residues. The CDR3 spells CASSLGGPNEQFF. As DNA, the CDR3 is TGCGCCAGCAGCTTGGGAGGACCCAATGAGCAGTTCTTC.

The chain couples TRBV5-4 to TRBJ2-2; TRBD1 might be the D (6 bases). The CDR3 extends over 15 amino acids. The V end was cut by 5 bases, the J end by 1 base, with 12 bases between. In germline, CDR1 is SGHNT, CDR2 YYREEE (reference sequence). CDR3 sequence (DNA): TGTGCCAGCAGGCTAGGGGGACAGAACACCGGGGAGCTGTTTTTT. As protein: CASRLGGQNTGELFF.

This sequence joins TRBV14 and TRBJ1-2; possible D gene TRBD1, 5 bases. Looked up from germline, CDR1 is SGHDN and CDR2 is FVKESK. V dropped 0 bases and J dropped 7 bases, with 9 bases sitting between them. The CDR3 loop spans 13 amino acids. The CDR3 bases are TGTGCCAGCAGCCAAGATCGGGGGGTTGGCTACACCTTC. Protein: CASSQDRGVGYTF.

This rearrangement joins TRBV28 to TRBJ1-2; a weak D match, TRBD1 (6 bases). The CDR3 runs to 13 residues. V was pared by 7 bases and J by 8 bases, with 17 bases between. Germline V gene data show CDR1 as MDHEN and CDR2 as SYDVKM. In DNA form, the CDR3 reads TGTGCCAGCAACCAGGGGCGGTCTGGCGGCTACACCTTC. Protein: CASNQGRSGGYTF.

The rearrangement joins TRBV5-1 to TRBJ1-5; D unclear. Germline V gives CDR1 SGHRS, CDR2 YFSETQ. The V gene lost 4 bases and the J gene lost 0 bases, with 11 bases spanning the gap. This CDR3 has 15 residues. In nucleotides, the CDR3 is TGCGCCAGCAGCCTAACAGACTATAGCAATCAGCCCCAGCATTTT. Protein: CASSLTDYSNQPQHF.

CDR3: CASSSTLASLYEQYF. CDR3 sequence (DNA): TGCGCCAGCAGCTCCACCTTAGCAAGCCTTTACGAGCAGTACTTC. V gene TRBV5-1 combines with J gene TRBJ2-7; unclear D gene. With 3 bases removed from V and 4 bases from J, the gap between germline ends came to 17 bases. Germline CDR1 and CDR2: SGHRS and YFSETQ. The CDR3 is made up of 15 amino acids. The full variable domain, in which reference TRBV5-1 and TRBJ2-7 provide the parts outside the CDR3, is KAGVTQTPRYLIKTRGQQVTLSCSPISGHRSVSWYQQTPGQGLQFLFEYFSETQRNKGNFPGRFSGRQFSNSRSEMNVSTLELGDSALYLCASSSTLASLYEQYFGPGTRLTVT.

The chain combines TRBV7-7 with TRBJ1-3; D is uncertain. The CDR3 has 14 residues. The germline V gene has CDR1 SSHAT and CDR2 FNYEAQ (reference sequence). V gave up 5 bases and J gave up 0 bases, with 8 bases separating them. The CDR3 bases are TGTGCCAGCAGCATAGACAACTCTGGAAACACCATATATTTT. It specifies CASSIDNSGNTIYF.

DNA for the CDR3: TGTGCCAGCGGGGATCCGGGACTAGCGGGAGGAATCTACGAGCAGTACTTC. Protein: CASGDPGLAGGIYEQYF. J is TRBJ2-7 and V is TRBV28, with TRBD2 matching over 15 bases. Germline-derived CDR1 and CDR2 are MDHEN and SYDVKM. With 8 bases clipped from V and 3 bases from J, the junction kept 11 bases outside the gene matches. The CDR3 runs to 17 residues.

The chain uses TRBV6-1 and TRBJ1-1; possibly TRBD1 for D (5 bases). V was clipped by 4 bases and J by 3 bases, with 9 bases between them. This CDR3 has 13 residues. Germline assignment: CDR1 MNHNS and CDR2 SASEGT. The CDR3 loop reads CASSGQLDTEAFF. CDR3 DNA sequence: TGTGCCAGCAGTGGACAGCTGGACACTGAAGCTTTCTTT.